This TCR beta chain was found in a study of blood T cells in healthy people across ages. Then a second PCR, running roughly 7 to 12 cycles, was carried out with a sample-barcoded 5' primer and a J-beta primer mix. TCRdb redid the calling of the 5' RACE reads with MiXCR, one entry per CDR3 protein. Here the sample spans about 630,000 distinct CDR3 sequences, around a fifth being singletons. Healthy individuals of Caucasian origin from Russia, aged roughly 6 to 95, served as donors. Germline CDR1 is MDHEN and CDR2 is SYDVKM. V was trimmed by 11 bases and J by 4 bases, leaving 17 bases between them. The CDR3 totals 13 residues. General study points: A roughly linear fall in TCR beta diversity per million T cells was seen with increasing age. One million T cells yielded diversity estimates that were considered underestimates.

Turning to this clonotype: Its antigen is currently unknown.

This chain links TRBV28 with TRBJ2-5, with a weak D call TRBD1 (6 bases). The source material was blood. The TCR was taken from an older man in good health. CDR3 sequence (DNA): TGTGCCGCAGGGGAAGATCGACGAGAGACCCAGTACTTC. Translating gives CAAGEDRRETQYF. The variable domain in full, with the rest retrieved from reference TRBV28 and TRBJ2-5, is DVKVTQSSRYLVKRTGEKVFLECVQDMDHENMFWYRQDPGLGLRLIYFSYDVKMKEKGDIPEGYSVSREKKERFSLILESASTNQTSMYLCAAGEDRRETQYFGPGTRLLVL.